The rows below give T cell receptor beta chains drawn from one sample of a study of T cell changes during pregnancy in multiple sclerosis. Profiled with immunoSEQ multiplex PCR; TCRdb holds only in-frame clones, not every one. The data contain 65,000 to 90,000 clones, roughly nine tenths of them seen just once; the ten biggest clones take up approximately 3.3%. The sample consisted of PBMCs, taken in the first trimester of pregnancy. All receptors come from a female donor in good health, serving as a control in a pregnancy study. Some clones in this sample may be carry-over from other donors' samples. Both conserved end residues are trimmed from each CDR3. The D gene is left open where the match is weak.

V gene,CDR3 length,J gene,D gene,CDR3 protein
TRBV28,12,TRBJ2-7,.,ASSSGTLFYEQY
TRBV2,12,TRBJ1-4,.,ASRNRVGDEKLF
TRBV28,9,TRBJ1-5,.,ASSLNQPQH
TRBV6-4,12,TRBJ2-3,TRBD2,ASSDAGGTDTQY
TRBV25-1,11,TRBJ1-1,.,ASSETSRARAF
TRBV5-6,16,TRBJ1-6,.,ASSFYSGDSSYNSPLH
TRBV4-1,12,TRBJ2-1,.,ASSQERGLGEQF
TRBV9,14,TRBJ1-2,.,ASSPGTLRDTHGYT
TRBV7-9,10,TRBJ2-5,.,ASRGLQETQY
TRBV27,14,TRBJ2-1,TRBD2,ASSRRQLAGYNEQF
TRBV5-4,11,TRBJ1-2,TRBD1,ASSLQGAGGYT
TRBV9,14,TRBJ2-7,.,ASSPGDDTRFYEQY
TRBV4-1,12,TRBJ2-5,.,ASSQNGDGETQY
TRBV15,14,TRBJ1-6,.,ATSRGQDSYNSPLH
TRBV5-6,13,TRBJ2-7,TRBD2,ASSFSPSGPYEQY
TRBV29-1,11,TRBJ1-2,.,SVEEGTGYGYT
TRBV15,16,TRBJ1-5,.,ATSRVRGGVDSNQPQH
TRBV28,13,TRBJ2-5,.,ASSLSGTPQETQY
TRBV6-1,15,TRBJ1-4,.,ASSEAPPTRAYLTLF
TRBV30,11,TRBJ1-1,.,AWSTSGATEAF
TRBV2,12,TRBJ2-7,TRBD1,ASSPKQGPVEQY
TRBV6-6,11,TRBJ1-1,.,ASSRDMNTEAF
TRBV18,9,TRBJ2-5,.,ASSSGETQY
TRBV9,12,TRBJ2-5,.,ASSVAPAEETQY
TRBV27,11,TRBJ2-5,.,ASSSDLQETQY
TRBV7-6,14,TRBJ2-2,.,ASSLEFRGRGGELF
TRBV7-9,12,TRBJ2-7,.,ASSLGQINYEQY
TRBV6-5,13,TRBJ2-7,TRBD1,ASSASGTGPYEQY
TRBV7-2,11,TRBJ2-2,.,ASSFPVTGELF
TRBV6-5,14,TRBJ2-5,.,ASSYSIALRGETQY
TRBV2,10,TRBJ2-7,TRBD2,ASRREAYEQY